The TCR beta chain described here comes from a study of tumor and adjacent non-tumor tissue in lung cancer. Overall study findings and caveats: Tumor repertoires had a smaller top 100 clone share than normal lung. Significantly higher TCR diversity was found in tumor than normal lung.

Germline V gene data show CDR1 as DFQATT and CDR2 as SNEGSKA (reference sequence). The CDR3 runs to 16 residues. A modified ARM-PCR protocol with three rounds of nested PCR amplified TCRbeta. One entry per CDR3 protein, called by TCRdb with MiXCR from the multiplex PCR reads. The sample has 120,000 or so distinct CDR3 sequences, 84% seen once. Concerning this clonotype itself: Antigen specificity is unknown. At one of its ends the junction is not consistent with the germline gene, which may arise from a read error.

This sample's RNA came from whole unsorted tissue. Newly diagnosed lung cancer patients had thoracic surgery in China, August–late 2014, without prior chemotherapy. The V call is TRBV20-1, the J call TRBJ1-1, with D uncertain. The clonotype originates from an older man with non-small cell lung cancer. The material sequenced was lung tumor tissue. The chain's CDR3 is CSARAPFGRSGSEAFF. Here the CDR3 DNA reads TGTAGTGCTAGAGCTCCGTTCGGACGGTCGGGGAGTGAAGCTTTCTTT.